A single sample gave rise to the 20 T cell receptor beta chains below, sequenced in a study of T-cell memory formation after mild COVID-19. One entry per CDR3 protein, called by TCRdb with MiXCR from the 5' RACE reads. The sample lists approximately 150,000 distinct CDR3 sequences; under 25% were seen once. Sequencing was done on a sample of PBMCs or a T cell subset sorted from them (not recorded which). These receptors were taken from an adult woman who had mild COVID-19 (a few samples of this study predate the infection). Cell type and time point are not known.

The table lists this clonotype with a few counts. The chain has TRBV25-1 and TRBJ1-6; D is unclear. The V gene lost 4 bases and the J gene lost 1 base, with 8 bases spanning the gap. Germline CDR1 and CDR2: MGHDK and SYGVNS. The CDR3 is made up of 15 amino acids. CDR3 bases: TGTGCCAGCAGTGTTGGGTCTTCCTATAATTCACCCCTCCACTTT. Translated, it gives CASSVGSSYNSPLHF. Using reference TRBV25-1 and TRBJ1-6 for the parts outside the CDR3, the full variable domain is EADIYQTPRYLVIGTGKKITLECSQTMGHDKMYWYQQDPGMELHLIHYSYGVNSTEKGDLSSESTVSRIRTEHFPLTLESARPSHTSQYLCASSVGSSYNSPLHFGNGTRLTVT.

This clonotype came up a few times. The chain recombines TRBV7-9 with TRBJ2-1, with TRBD2 matching over 7 bases. CDR1 is SEHNR, CDR2 FQNEAQ, per germline (reference sequence). V was clipped by 7 bases and J by 6 bases; unmatched bases: 12. The CDR3 runs to 15 residues. The DNA for the CDR3 is TGTGCCAGCACCTCGCGTAGACAGCGGGGCAATGAGCAGTTCTTC. Its translation: CASTSRRQRGNEQFF.

This clonotype was found a few times. V usage is TRBV20-1 and J usage is TRBJ1-1; D possibly corresponds to TRBD1 (5 bases). Between the trimmed V and J ends, which lost 5 bases and 0 bases, there was a span of 13 bases. CDR3 length equals 14 residues. The germline V gene encodes CDR1 DFQATT and CDR2 SNEGSKA (reference sequence). CDR3 sequence (DNA): TGCAGTGCTGCCCGTGGGACGGTGAACACTGAAGCTTTCTTT. Translation: CSAARGTVNTEAFF.

Only a few counts were recorded for this clonotype. The rearrangement joins TRBV20-1 to TRBJ1-1; D is possibly TRBD1 (6 bases). V lost 3 bases, J lost 2 bases, and 25 bases lay in between. CDR1 is DFQATT, CDR2 SNEGSKA, per germline (reference sequence). CDR3 length: 18 amino acids. The CDR3 is CSARRAGAGLLANTEAFF. The CDR3 DNA reads as TGCAGTGCTAGGCGCGCGGGGGCAGGTTTGTTGGCAAACACTGAAGCTTTCTTT.

The chain uses TRBV5-5 and TRBJ2-7, with 10 bases that match TRBD1. The ends lost 4 bases at V and 2 bases at J; junction bases unmatched: 12. The CDR3 runs to 17 residues. Germline values: CDR1 SGHKS, CDR2 YYEKEE (reference sequence). CDR3 nucleotides: TGTGCCAGCAGCCTACGCCCTCCGGGACAGGGGACCTACGAGCAGTACTTC. This translates into CASSLRPPGQGTYEQYF. Full variable domain (rest looked up from reference TRBV5-5 and TRBJ2-7): DAGVTQSPTHLIKTRGQQVTLRCSPISGHKSVSWYQQVLGQGPQFIFQYYEKEERGRGNFPDRFSARQFPNYSSELNVNALLLGDSALYLCASSLRPPGQGTYEQYFGPGTRLTVT.

The rearrangement joins TRBV7-8 to TRBJ1-1; no reliable D call. The V end was cut by 5 bases, the J end by 0 bases, with 13 bases between. Germline V lookup: CDR1 SGHVS, CDR2 FQNEAQ. The length of the CDR3 is 15 residues. The CDR3 loop reads CASSPGASMNTEAFF. CDR3 DNA: TGTGCCAGCAGCCCAGGCGCGTCCATGAACACTGAAGCTTTCTTT.

This clonotype was recorded at least ten times. V gene TRBV5-1 combines with J gene TRBJ2-2, with a tentative D call TRBD1 (5 bases). This CDR3 has 16 residues. The V end lost 0 bases, the J end lost 0 bases, and 9 bases lay between the germline ends. CDR1 and CDR2 from the germline V gene are SGHRS and YFSETQ. The CDR3 nucleotides read TGCGCCAGCAGCTTGGACAGGATTACGAACACCGGGGAGCTGTTTTTT. Protein: CASSLDRITNTGELFF.

By proportion, this clonotype is medium-sized. The rearrangement uses TRBV29-1 and TRBJ1-6, with 10 bases matching TRBD1. CDR3 size: 11 residues. Germline V gene sequence: CDR1 SQVTM, CDR2 ANQGSEA. The junction had 2 bases not matched to a gene; V was cut back by 3 bases and J by 15 bases. CDR3 amino acids: CSVEGQGHLHF. As DNA, the CDR3 is TGCAGCGTTGAGGGACAGGGGCACCTCCACTTT. Supplemented by reference TRBV29-1 and TRBJ1-6, the full variable domain reads SAVISQKPSRDICQRGTSLTIQCQVDSQVTMMFWYRQQPGQSLTLIATANQGSEATYESGFVIDKFPISRPNLTFSTLTVSNMSPEDSSIYLCSVEGQGHLHFGNGTRLTVT.

This clonotype was seen a few times. The J gene is TRBJ1-1, the V gene TRBV9, with D uncertain. Per the germline V gene, CDR1 is SGDLS and CDR2 is YYNGEE. The length of the CDR3 is 14 residues. V gave up 0 bases and J gave up 2 bases, with 8 bases separating them. The CDR3 sequence: CASSVVAANTEAFF. CDR3 nucleotides: TGTGCCAGCAGCGTAGTGGCAGCCAACACTGAAGCTTTCTTT.

V and J are TRBV6-6 and TRBJ2-7; D might be TRBD1 or TRBD2, each matching 6 bases. V was clipped by 2 bases and J by 7 bases, with 24 bases between them. CDR1 and CDR2 (germline): MNHNY, SVGAGI (reference sequence). The CDR3 sequence is 17 residues long. CDR3 coding DNA: TGTGCCAGCAGTTACGAGACTAGGGGGAGATATACGAGGGAGCAGTACTTC. It is translated as CASSYETRGRYTREQYF.

The sample holds a few counts of this clonotype. The chain employs TRBV20-1 and TRBJ1-3; D is uncertain. The CDR3 sequence is 13 residues long. V was trimmed by 6 bases and J by 0 bases, leaving 9 bases between them. Germline assignment: CDR1 DFQATT and CDR2 SNEGSKA (reference sequence). DNA of the CDR3: TGCAGTGCCCTAGAAAACTCTGGAAACACCATATATTTT. Translated: CSALENSGNTIYF.

This clonotype was counted ten times or more. The CDR3 nucleotides are TGCGCCAGCAGCCACAACGTCGGGGTCTATGAGCAGTTCTTC. It translates to CASSHNVGVYEQFF. This chain joins TRBV5-1 and TRBJ2-1; maybe TRBD2 (5 bases). The CDR3 runs 14 residues. V was trimmed by 4 bases and J by 8 bases, leaving 16 bases between them. Germline lookup yields CDR1 SGHRS and CDR2 YFSETQ. The whole variable domain, remainder taken from reference TRBV5-1 and TRBJ2-1, is KAGVTQTPRYLIKTRGQQVTLSCSPISGHRSVSWYQQTPGQGLQFLFEYFSETQRNKGNFPGRFSGRQFSNSRSEMNVSTLELGDSALYLCASSHNVGVYEQFFGPGTRLTVL.

There are a few counts of this clonotype. The rearrangement uses TRBV20-1 and TRBJ2-1; 9 bases are a match to TRBD1. V shed 1 base, J shed 10 bases, and the junction held 11 bases outside the gene matches. The V gene's germline CDR1 is DFQATT and CDR2 SNEGSKA (reference sequence). The CDR3 is 15 residues long. The CDR3 DNA sequence: TGCAGTGCTAGAGCGTGGACAGGGGCTTCTCGGGAGCAGTTCTTC. Residues: CSARAWTGASREQFF.

The CDR3 region is CASSPDSDSPLHF. DNA for the CDR3: TGTGCCAGCAGCCCTGATTCGGATTCACCCCTCCACTTT. The chain joins TRBV3-1 to TRBJ1-6; unclear D gene. Trimming left V 4 bases short and J 8 bases short, with 9 bases between. The CDR3 has 13 amino acids. Looked up from germline, CDR1 is LGHDT and CDR2 is YNNKEL (reference sequence).

This clonotype was seen only a few times. The chain couples TRBV6-2 or TRBV6-3 to TRBJ1-5, with TRBD1 as a possible D gene (5 bases). Trimming took off 6 bases at V and 3 bases at J, with 15 bases between the two ends. Germline V gene sequence: CDR1 MNHEY, CDR2 SVGEGT. The CDR3 spans 15 residues. CDR3 amino acids: CASSPHRDSNQPQHF. The CDR3 coding sequence is TGTGCCAGCAGCCCCCACCGGGACTCCAATCAGCCCCAGCATTTT.

The rearrangement uses TRBV7-3 and TRBJ2-2; 10 nucleotides line up with TRBD2. The germline CDR1 and CDR2 sequences are SGHTA and FQGTGA. Germline trimming cut 1 base from V and 0 bases from J; bases unmatched to any gene: 5. This CDR3 spans 18 amino acids. CDR3 residues: CASSLKPAGGPNTGELFF. CDR3 coding DNA: TGTGCCAGCAGCTTAAAGCCAGCGGGAGGGCCGAACACCGGGGAGCTGTTTTTT. The full variable domain, its missing parts supplied by reference TRBV7-3 and TRBJ2-2, is GAGVSQTPSNKVTEKGKYVELRCDPISGHTALYWYRQSLGQGPEFLIYFQGTGAADDSGLPNDRFFAVRPEGSVSTLKIQRTERGDSAVYLCASSLKPAGGPNTGELFFGEGSRLTVL.

The chain uses TRBV4-1 and TRBJ2-1, with a tentative D call TRBD2 (6 bases). Per the germline V gene, CDR1 is MGHRA and CDR2 is YSYEKL. Trimming removed 5 bases at V and 0 bases at J, with 14 bases between. This CDR3 has 16 residues. Written as DNA, the CDR3 is TGCGCCAGCAGCAACGGGAGAGACAGCTCCTACAATGAGCAGTTCTTC. As protein: CASSNGRDSSYNEQFF.

This clonotype was picked up a small number of times. The chain employs TRBV7-2 and TRBJ2-3; D is possibly TRBD1 or TRBD2 (6 bases each). The CDR3 consists of 14 residues. CDR1 is SGHTA and CDR2 is FQGNSA in the germline V gene. Trimming took 2 bases from V and 6 from J, leaving 12 bases between them. DNA for the CDR3: TGTGCCAGCAGCTTATCGGGGGCATCCGATACGCAGTATTTT. It translates to CASSLSGASDTQYF. Together with reference TRBV7-2 and TRBJ2-3, the CDR3 gives the full variable domain: GAGVSQSPSNKVTEKGKDVELRCDPISGHTALYWYRQSLGQGLEFLIYFQGNSAPDKSGLPSDRFSAERTGGSVSTLTIQRTQQEDSAVYLCASSLSGASDTQYFGPGTRLTVL.

This clonotype showed up just a few times. This chain connects TRBV5-1 to TRBJ2-1; D tentatively fits TRBD1 or TRBD2 (5 bases each). From germline, CDR1 is SGHRS and CDR2 YFSETQ. V was trimmed by 4 bases and J by 4 bases, leaving 12 bases between them. The CDR3 length is 14 residues. The CDR3 sequence: CASSPRDPYNEQFF. DNA of the CDR3: TGCGCCAGCAGCCCCAGGGACCCTTACAATGAGCAGTTCTTC.

The V call is TRBV21-1, the J call TRBJ2-1; TRBD2 reflects the table's D call only, with no check against the DNA. TRBV21-1 is reported as a pseudogene. This CDR3 has 16 amino acids. This chain's CDR3 is CASSKGASGAYNEQFF. CDR3 in DNA: TGTGCCAGCAGCAAAGGGGCTAGCGGGGCCTACAATGAGCAGTTCTTC.